A single T cell receptor (beta chain) is shown here with its context. Recruited during active infection, patients (from Seattle) were subsequently followed longitudinally. This sample is drawn from a study of blood T cell repertoires in COVID-19. Unmatched junction bases numbered 7, after V lost 3 bases and J lost 5 bases. The length of the CDR3 is 15 residues. Per germline, CDR1 DFQATT and CDR2 SNEGSKA (reference sequence). Clones were sequenced by immunoSEQ multiplex PCR, and TCRdb holds only the in-frame ones, with some missing. The sample includes roughly 220,000 clones, roughly 80% seen only once; the top ten take 7.5% to 9.5%.

This TCR derives from an elderly woman with COVID-19, enrolled during active disease. Material: peripheral blood. The chain combines TRBV20-1 with TRBJ2-1, with TRBD2 matching 10 bases. Here the CDR3 reads CSASRLAGANNEQFF. CDR3 bases: TGCAGTGCTAGTCGGCTAGCGGGAGCAAACAATGAGCAGTTCTTC.